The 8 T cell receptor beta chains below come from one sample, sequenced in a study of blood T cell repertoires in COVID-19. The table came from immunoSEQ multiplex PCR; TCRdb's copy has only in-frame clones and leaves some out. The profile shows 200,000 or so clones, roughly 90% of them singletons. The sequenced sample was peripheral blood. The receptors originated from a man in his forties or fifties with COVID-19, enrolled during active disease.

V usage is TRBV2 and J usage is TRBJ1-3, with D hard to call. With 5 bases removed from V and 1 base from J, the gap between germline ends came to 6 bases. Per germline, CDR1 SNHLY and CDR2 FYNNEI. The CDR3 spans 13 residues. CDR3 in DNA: TGTGCCAGCAGTACGGTGTCTGGAAACACCATATATTTT. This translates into CASSTVSGNTIYF.

The CDR3 loop is CASSPVSEQFF. The CDR3 nucleotides are TGTGCCAGCTCACCTGTCAGTGAGCAGTTCTTC. This sequence joins TRBV18 and TRBJ2-1; D remains ambiguous. Germline V gene sequence: CDR1 KGHSH, CDR2 LQKENI. This CDR3 comprises 11 residues. Trimming stripped 3 bases from V and 9 bases from J, with 6 bases between. The variable domain in full, completed from reference TRBV18 and TRBJ2-1, reads NAGVMQNPRHLVRRRGQEARLRCSPMKGHSHVYWYRQLPEEGLKFMVYLQKENIIDESGMPKERFSAEFPKEGPSILRIQQVVRGDSAAYFCASSPVSEQFFGPGTRLTVL.

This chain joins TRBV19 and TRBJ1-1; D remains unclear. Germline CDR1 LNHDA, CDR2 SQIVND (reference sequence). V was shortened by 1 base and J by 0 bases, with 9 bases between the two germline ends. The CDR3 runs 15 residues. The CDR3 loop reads CASSIVGGLNTEAFF. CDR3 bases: TGTGCCAGTAGTATAGTAGGAGGGCTGAACACTGAAGCTTTCTTT.

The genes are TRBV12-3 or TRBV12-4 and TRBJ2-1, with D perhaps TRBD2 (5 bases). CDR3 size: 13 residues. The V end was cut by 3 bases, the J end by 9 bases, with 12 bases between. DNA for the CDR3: TGTGCCAGCAGTTTTTCCCGGGAAACTGAGCAGTTCTTC. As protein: CASSFSRETEQFF.

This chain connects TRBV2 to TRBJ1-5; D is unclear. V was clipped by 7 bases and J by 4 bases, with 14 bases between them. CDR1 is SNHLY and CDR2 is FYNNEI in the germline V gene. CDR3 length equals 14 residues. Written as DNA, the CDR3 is TGTGCCAGCAATGATGAGGGATGGAATCAGCCCCAGCATTTT. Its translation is CASNDEGWNQPQHF.

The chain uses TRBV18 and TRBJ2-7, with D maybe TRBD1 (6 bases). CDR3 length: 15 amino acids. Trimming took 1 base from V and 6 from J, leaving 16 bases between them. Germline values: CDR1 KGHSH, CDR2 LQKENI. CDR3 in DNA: TGTGCCAGCTCACCACGACAGGCCGATTCGAGCGAGCAGTACTTC. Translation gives CASSPRQADSSEQYF. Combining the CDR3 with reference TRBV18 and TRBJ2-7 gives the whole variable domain NAGVMQNPRHLVRRRGQEARLRCSPMKGHSHVYWYRQLPEEGLKFMVYLQKENIIDESGMPKERFSAEFPKEGPSILRIQQVVRGDSAAYFCASSPRQADSSEQYFGPGTRLTVT.

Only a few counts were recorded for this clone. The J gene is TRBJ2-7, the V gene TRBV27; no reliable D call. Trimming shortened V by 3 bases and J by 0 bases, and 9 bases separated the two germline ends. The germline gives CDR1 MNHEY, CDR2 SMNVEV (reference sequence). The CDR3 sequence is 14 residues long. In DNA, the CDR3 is TGTGCCAGCAGTTTTTCCGGTTTCTCCTACGAGCAGTACTTC. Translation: CASSFSGFSYEQYF.

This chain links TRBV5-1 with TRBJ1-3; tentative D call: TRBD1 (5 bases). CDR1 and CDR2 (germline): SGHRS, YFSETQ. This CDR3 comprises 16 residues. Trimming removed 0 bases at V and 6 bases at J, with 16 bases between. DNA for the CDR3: TGCGCCAGCAGCTTGGCCGGTTGGACACCGGCAAACACCATATATTTT. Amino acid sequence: CASSLAGWTPANTIYF.